This TCR beta chain was documented in a study of OX40 agonist ivuxolimab in advanced cancers. This CDR3 has 16 amino acids. The germline V gene encodes CDR1 SGHTA and CDR2 FQGNSA. V gave up 2 bases and J gave up 7 bases; unmatched junction bases: 7. Sequencing was performed with immunoSEQ multiplex PCR; in TCRdb, only in-frame clones are kept and a portion is missing. The sample comprises fewer than 65,000 clones, 86% of which are singletons, and about 1% rests with the top ten. This rearrangement joins TRBV7-2 to TRBJ1-4; 10 bases match TRBD1. The sample was CD4+ or CD8+ T cells sorted from blood, taken in a trial of the OX40 agonist ivuxolimab. This clonotype was obtained from an adult with an advanced solid tumor such as melanoma, head and neck, liver or kidney cancer. Written as DNA, the CDR3 is TGTGCCAGCAGCTTAACTTCTGGGACAGGGGCTGAAAAACTGTTTTTT. Translating it yields CASSLTSGTGAEKLFF.